This is a list of T cell receptor beta chains from one sample in a study of identical twins. TCRdb recomputed calls from the 5' RACE reads with MiXCR, one row per CDR3 protein. Found here are 450,000 or so distinct CDR3 sequences, around 24% of them singletons; the top ten hold roughly 2.8%. The same data also went into a second study, on T cells expressing NK-cell markers.

Source material: CD4+ T cells sorted from blood. These TCRs come from a woman aged 18-30 years in good health. Each CDR3 is given with its conserved first and last residue. D genes are given only for firm matches. Size is omitted from some rows. Given values are once, few, many or a class for expanded clones.

d_call	v_call	clone_size	j_call	cdr3_aa	cdr3_nt
.	TRBV2	many	TRBJ1-1	CASSVGAGTEAFF	TGTGCCAGCAGTGTCGGGGCCGGCACTGAAGCTTTCTTT
.	TRBV7-8	.	TRBJ2-3	CASSFTEDTQYF	TGTGCCAGCAGCTTCACCGAGGATACGCAGTATTTT
TRBD1	TRBV5-1	.	TRBJ2-2	CASSTPGRGLLRSGELFF	TGCGCCAGCAGCACCCCGGGCAGGGGGCTCCTTAGATCCGGGGAGCTGTTTTTT
TRBD2	TRBV20-1	.	TRBJ2-1	CSASFQRGARYNEQFF	TGCAGTGCTAGTTTCCAGCGGGGGGCCCGTTACAATGAGCAGTTCTTC
.	TRBV20-1	few	TRBJ2-7	CSASYFPNYEQYF	TGCAGTGCTAGCTACTTTCCTAACTACGAGCAGTACTTC
TRBD2	TRBV5-1	few	TRBJ2-1	CASSLDLAGRDEQFF	TGCGCCAGCAGCTTGGACCTAGCGGGGAGGGATGAGCAGTTCTTC
TRBD1	TRBV29-1	.	TRBJ2-2	CSVDRAGGELFF	TGCAGCGTAGACAGGGCTGGCGGGGAGCTGTTTTTT
.	TRBV2	once	TRBJ1-1	CASHPPGLRDTEAFF	TGTGCCAGCCACCCCCCGGGACTCCGGGACACTGAAGCTTTCTTT
.	TRBV10-3	.	TRBJ2-7	CATWQGSYEQYF	TGTGCCACTTGGCAGGGCTCCTACGAGCAGTACTTC
.	TRBV12-3/TRBV12-4	many	TRBJ1-2	CASSLTNYGYTF	TGTGCCAGCAGTTTAACTAACTATGGCTACACCTTC
.	TRBV27	.	TRBJ1-2	CASSLREGYGYTF	TGTGCCAGCAGTTTAAGAGAGGGCTATGGCTACACCTTC
.	TRBV2	few	TRBJ1-4	CAGDPSGEKLFF	TGTGCCGGAGACCCCTCAGGGGAAAAACTGTTTTTT
TRBD2	TRBV5-1	.	TRBJ2-2	CASSLGGLSTGELFF	TGCGCCAGCAGCTTGGGGGGACTATCCACCGGGGAGCTGTTTTTT